The 7 T cell receptor beta chains given below trace back to one sample, sequenced in a study of response to subunit inactivated influenza vaccine. One entry per CDR3 protein results from TCRdb running MiXCR on the RT-PCR reads. The sample records hundreds of thousands of distinct CDR3 sequences, 15% to 18% being singletons. Sequenced here: PBMCs from blood, sampled 12 days after vaccination. Receptors were obtained from a man in his fifties or sixties who received an inactivated influenza vaccine.

This clonotype was picked up a small number of times. This sequence joins TRBV6-6 and TRBJ1-2; D ambiguous. Germline CDR1 MNHNY, CDR2 SVGAGI (reference sequence). The length of the CDR3 is 13 residues. The V gene lost 8 bases and the J gene lost 8 bases, with 18 bases spanning the gap. CDR3 residues: CASLPGITSGYTF. In DNA, the CDR3 is TGTGCCAGCCTCCCGGGCATAACTTCGGGCTACACCTTC.

The J gene is TRBJ2-5, the V gene TRBV15; no firm D call. Trimming shortened V by 0 bases and J by 4 bases, and 6 bases separated the two germline ends. Germline assignment: CDR1 LNHNV and CDR2 YYDKDF (reference sequence). The CDR3 covers 13 residues. CDR3 DNA sequence: TGTGCCACCAGCAGAGAGTCGATAGAGACCCAGTACTTC. It translates to CATSRESIETQYF.

The chain joins TRBV29-1 to TRBJ1-4; TRBD1 aligns across 7 bases. Germline trimming cut 5 bases from V and 11 bases from J; bases unmatched to any gene: 11. The CDR3 sequence is 13 residues long. From germline, CDR1 is SQVTM and CDR2 ANQGSEA. This CDR3 reads CSVLQGRGGKLFF. The DNA for the CDR3 is TGCAGCGTTCTACAGGGGCGCGGGGGGAAACTGTTTTTT.

This clonotype has more than one count but fewer than ten. The chain employs TRBV10-3 and TRBJ1-5; 7 bases align to TRBD1. CDR1 ENHRY and CDR2 SYGVKD come from the germline V gene. With 8 bases clipped from V and 2 bases from J, the junction kept 6 bases outside the gene matches. CDR3 size: 14 residues. In DNA, the CDR3 is TGTGCCATCTGGGGCGGGACAGGCAATCAGCCCCAGCATTTT. Translation gives CAIWGGTGNQPQHF.

There are a few counts of this clonotype. The chain joins TRBV7-9 to TRBJ1-6; D is uncertain. In germline, CDR1 is SEHNR, CDR2 FQNEAQ (reference sequence). The length of the CDR3 is 14 residues. Trimming pared 6 bases from V and 7 bases from J, leaving 13 bases between. The CDR3 sequence: CASSLSHRNSPLHF. CDR3 DNA sequence: TGTGCCAGCAGTCTATCACACAGAAATTCACCCCTCCACTTT.

This clonotype was detected a few times. The CDR3 sequence: CASSRQGAQNSPLHF. The CDR3 DNA sequence: TGTGCCAGCAGCCGACAGGGGGCGCAAAATTCACCCCTCCACTTT. The J gene is TRBJ1-6, the V gene TRBV12-3 or TRBV12-4; 10 nucleotides agree with TRBD1. This CDR3 comprises 15 residues. The V gene end was trimmed by 6 bases and the J gene end by 7 bases; junction bases not matched to a gene: 6.

The chain employs TRBV5-1 and TRBJ2-3; no definite D call. Trimming shortened V by 0 bases and J by 7 bases, and 6 bases separated the two germline ends. Germline CDR1 reads SGHRS; CDR2 reads YFSETQ. The CDR3 contains 12 residues. CDR3 sequence (DNA): TGCGCCAGCAGCTTGGCCGGTCATACGCAGTATTTT. Translating gives CASSLAGHTQYF.